This T cell receptor beta chain derives from a study of shared clonotypes between healthy human individuals. The study's findings and limits: The small donor group covered limited genetic and exposure diversity.

Germline CDR1 reads SGHTA; CDR2 reads FQGNSA. The V segment lost 3 bases and the J segment 6 bases; nucleotides outside the gene matches: 7. CDR3 size: 14 residues. All donors qualified as healthy HIV-negative adults and had experienced no recent acute infections or vaccinations. Produced via immunoSEQ multiplex PCR; TCRdb's table is partial and in-frame only. The sample records about 2 million clones, roughly 94% being singletons. On this clone itself: As yet, its antigen is unknown.

The clonotype was recovered from a man in his late teens or twenties in good health. The rearrangement uses TRBV7-2 and TRBJ2-5; 7 bases are a match to TRBD2. Sequencing was carried out using naive CD4+ T cells sorted from blood. Subset here: CD45RA+ positively selected. CDR3 DNA: TGTGCCAGCAGCTTCAGGACTAGGATAAAGACCCAGTACTTC. Translation gives CASSFRTRIKTQYF.